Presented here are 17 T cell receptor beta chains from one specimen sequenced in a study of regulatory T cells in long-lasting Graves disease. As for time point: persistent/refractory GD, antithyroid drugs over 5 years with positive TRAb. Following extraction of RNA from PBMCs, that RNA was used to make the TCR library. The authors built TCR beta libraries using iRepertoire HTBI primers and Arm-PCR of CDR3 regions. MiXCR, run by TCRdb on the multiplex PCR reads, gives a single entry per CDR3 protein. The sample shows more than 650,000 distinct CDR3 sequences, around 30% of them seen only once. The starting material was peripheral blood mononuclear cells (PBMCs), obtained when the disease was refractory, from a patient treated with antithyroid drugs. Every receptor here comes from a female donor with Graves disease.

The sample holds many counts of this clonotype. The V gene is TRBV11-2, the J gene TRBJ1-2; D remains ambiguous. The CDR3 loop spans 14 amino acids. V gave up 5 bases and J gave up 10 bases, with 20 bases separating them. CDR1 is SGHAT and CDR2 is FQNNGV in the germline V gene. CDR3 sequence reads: CASSPQRTVSDYTF. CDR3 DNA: TGTGCCAGCAGCCCCCAACGGACGGTATCAGACTACACCTTC.

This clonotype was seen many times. DNA of the CDR3: TGTGCCAGCAGCTTAGAACAGGGCCACGAGCAGTACTTC. It encodes CASSLEQGHEQYF. The V call is TRBV11-2, the J call TRBJ2-7; tentatively, D is TRBD1 (6 bases). Trimming removed 0 bases from V and 5 bases from J, with 8 bases in between. The CDR3 is 13 amino acids. Germline V lookup: CDR1 SGHAT, CDR2 FQNNGV.

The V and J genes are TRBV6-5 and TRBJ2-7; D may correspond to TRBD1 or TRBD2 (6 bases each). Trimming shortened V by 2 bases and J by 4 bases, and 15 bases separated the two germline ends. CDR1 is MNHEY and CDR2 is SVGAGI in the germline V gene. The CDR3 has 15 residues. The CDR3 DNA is TGTGCCAGCAGTTACCAGCTCACAGGGAGGTACGAGCAGTACTTC. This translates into CASSYQLTGRYEQYF.

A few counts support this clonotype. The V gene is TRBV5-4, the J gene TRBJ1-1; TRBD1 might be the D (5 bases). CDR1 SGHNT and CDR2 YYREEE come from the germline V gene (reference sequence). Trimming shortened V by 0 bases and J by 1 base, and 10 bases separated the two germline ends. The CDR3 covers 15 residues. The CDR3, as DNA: TGTGCCAGCAGCTTGGCCGTGGGGCAGAACACTGAAGCTTTCTTT. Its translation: CASSLAVGQNTEAFF.

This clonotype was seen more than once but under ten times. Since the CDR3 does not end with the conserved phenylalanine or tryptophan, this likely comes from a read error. The CDR3: CASSQSYEQYL. In DNA form, the CDR3 reads TGTGCCAGCAGTCAATCCTACGAGCAGTACCTC. The chain combines TRBV11-2 with TRBJ2-7; D is uncertain. The V and J ends lost 6 bases and 1 base respectively, with 4 bases between them. The germline V gene has CDR1 SGHAT and CDR2 FQNNGV. The CDR3 loop spans 11 amino acids.

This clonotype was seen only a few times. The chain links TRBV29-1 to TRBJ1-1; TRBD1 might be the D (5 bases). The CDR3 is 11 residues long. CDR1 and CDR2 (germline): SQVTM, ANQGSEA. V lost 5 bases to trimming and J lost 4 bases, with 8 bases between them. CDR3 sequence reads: CSVRQSTEAFF. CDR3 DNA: TGCAGCGTTCGACAGAGCACTGAAGCTTTCTTT.

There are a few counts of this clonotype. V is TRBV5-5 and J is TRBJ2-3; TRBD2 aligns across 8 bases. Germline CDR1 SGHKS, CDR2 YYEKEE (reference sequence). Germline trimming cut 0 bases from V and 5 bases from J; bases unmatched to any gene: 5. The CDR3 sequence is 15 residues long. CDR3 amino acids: CASSLVPSGLDTQYF. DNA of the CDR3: TGTGCCAGCAGCTTGGTTCCTAGCGGGTTAGATACGCAGTATTTT.

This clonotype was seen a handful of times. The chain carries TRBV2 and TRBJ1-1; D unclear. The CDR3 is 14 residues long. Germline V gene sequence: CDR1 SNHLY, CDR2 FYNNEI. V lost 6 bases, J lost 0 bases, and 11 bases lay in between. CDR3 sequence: CASRWPSMNTEAFF. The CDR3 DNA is TGTGCCAGCAGGTGGCCTTCTATGAACACTGAAGCTTTCTTT.

The CDR3 sequence: CASDPQYF. The CDR3 nucleotides read TGTGCCAGCGACCCGCAGTATTTT. The chain employs TRBV7-9 and TRBJ2-3, with no clear D. The CDR3 runs to 8 residues. The germline V gene encodes CDR1 SEHNR and CDR2 FQNEAQ (reference sequence). Trimming pared 8 bases from V and 10 bases from J, leaving 4 bases between. Complete variable domain (other parts from reference TRBV7-9 and TRBJ2-3): DTGVSQNPRHKITKRGQNVTFRCDPISEHNRLYWYRQTLGQGPEFLTYFQNEAQLEKSRLLSDRFSAERPKGSFSTLEIQRTEQGDSAMYLCASDPQYFGPGTRLTVL.

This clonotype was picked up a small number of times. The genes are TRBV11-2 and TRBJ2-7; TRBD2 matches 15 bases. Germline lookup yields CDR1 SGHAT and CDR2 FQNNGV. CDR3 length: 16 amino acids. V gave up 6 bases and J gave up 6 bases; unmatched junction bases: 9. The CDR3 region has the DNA TGTGCCAGCAGATATACCGGGACTAGCGGGAGGATCGAGCAGTACTTC. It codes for CASRYTGTSGRIEQYF.

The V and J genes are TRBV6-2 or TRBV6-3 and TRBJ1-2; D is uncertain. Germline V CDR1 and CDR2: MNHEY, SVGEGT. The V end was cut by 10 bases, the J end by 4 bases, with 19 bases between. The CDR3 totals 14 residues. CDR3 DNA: TGTGCCACGCGTCAGAGAGGTGGTTTCTATGGCTACACCTTC. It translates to CATRQRGGFYGYTF.

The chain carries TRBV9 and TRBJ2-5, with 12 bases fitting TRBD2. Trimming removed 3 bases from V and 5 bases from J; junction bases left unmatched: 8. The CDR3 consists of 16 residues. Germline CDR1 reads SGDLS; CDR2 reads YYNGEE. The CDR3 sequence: CASSGRLAGVHETQYF. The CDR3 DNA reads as TGTGCCAGCAGCGGCCGACTAGCGGGAGTTCATGAGACCCAGTACTTC.

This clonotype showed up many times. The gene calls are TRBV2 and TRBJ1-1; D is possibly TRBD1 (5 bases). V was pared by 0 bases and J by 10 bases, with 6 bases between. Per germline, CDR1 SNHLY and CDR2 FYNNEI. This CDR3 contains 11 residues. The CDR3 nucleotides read TGTGCCAGCAGTGAAGCAGGGACAGCTTTCTTT. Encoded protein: CASSEAGTAFF.

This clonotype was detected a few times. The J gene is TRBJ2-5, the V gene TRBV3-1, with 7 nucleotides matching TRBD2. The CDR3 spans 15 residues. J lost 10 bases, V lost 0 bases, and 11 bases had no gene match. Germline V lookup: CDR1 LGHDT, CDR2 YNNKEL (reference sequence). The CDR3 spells CASSQDPGLEAGQYF. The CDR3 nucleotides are TGTGCCAGCAGCCAAGACCCCGGACTAGAGGCGGGCCAGTACTTC.

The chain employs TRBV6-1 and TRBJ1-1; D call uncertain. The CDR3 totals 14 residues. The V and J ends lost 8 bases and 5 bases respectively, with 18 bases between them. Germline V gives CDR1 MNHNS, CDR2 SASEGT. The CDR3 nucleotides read TGTGCCAGCTTCCGGGAGGGATTCGGTACTGAAGCTTTCTTT. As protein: CASFREGFGTEAFF.

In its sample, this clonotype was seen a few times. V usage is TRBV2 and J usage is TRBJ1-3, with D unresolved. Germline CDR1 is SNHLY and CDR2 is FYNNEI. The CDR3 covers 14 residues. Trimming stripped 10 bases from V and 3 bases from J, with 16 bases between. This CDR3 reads CATPSDSFGNTIYF. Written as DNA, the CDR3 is TGTGCCACCCCATCCGACTCCTTTGGAAACACCATATATTTT. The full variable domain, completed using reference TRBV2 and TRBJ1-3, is EPEVTQTPSHQVTQMGQEVILRCVPISNHLYFYWYRQILGQKVEFLVSFYNNEISEKSEIFDDQFSVERPDGSNFTLKIRSTKLEDSAMYFCATPSDSFGNTIYFGEGSWLTVV.

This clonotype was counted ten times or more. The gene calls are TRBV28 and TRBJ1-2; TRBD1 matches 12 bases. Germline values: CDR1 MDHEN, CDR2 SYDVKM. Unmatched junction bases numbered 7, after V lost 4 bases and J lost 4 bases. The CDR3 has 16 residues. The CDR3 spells CASSSAGTGGGYGYTF. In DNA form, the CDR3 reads TGTGCCAGCAGTTCCGCCGGGACAGGGGGCGGCTATGGCTACACCTTC.